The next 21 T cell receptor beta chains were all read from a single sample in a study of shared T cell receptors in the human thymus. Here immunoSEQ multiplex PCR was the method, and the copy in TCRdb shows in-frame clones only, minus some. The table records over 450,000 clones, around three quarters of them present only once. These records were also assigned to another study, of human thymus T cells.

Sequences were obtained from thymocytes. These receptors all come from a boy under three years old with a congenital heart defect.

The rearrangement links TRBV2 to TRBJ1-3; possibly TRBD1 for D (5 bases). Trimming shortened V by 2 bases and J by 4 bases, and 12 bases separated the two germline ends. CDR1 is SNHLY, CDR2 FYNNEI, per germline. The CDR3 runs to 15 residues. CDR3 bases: TGTGCCAGCAGTGAACCCAGGGCAGTCGGAAACACCATATATTTT. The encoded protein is CASSEPRAVGNTIYF.

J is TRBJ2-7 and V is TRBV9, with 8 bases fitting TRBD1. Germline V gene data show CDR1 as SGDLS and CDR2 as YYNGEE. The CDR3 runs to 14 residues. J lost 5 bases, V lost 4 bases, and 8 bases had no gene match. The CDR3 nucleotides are TGTGCCAGCAGCCCCCGACAGGGGAGCAACGAGCAGTACTTC. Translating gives CASSPRQGSNEQYF.

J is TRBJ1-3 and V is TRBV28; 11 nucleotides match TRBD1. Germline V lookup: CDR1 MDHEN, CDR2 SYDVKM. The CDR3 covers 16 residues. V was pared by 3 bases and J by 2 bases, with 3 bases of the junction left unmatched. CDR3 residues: CASSFRGQGAGNTIYF. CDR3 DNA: TGTGCCAGCAGTTTCCGGGGACAGGGGGCTGGAAACACCATATATTTT.

CDR3 sequence reads: CASSPRTSGRGEQFF. CDR3 sequence (DNA): TGTGCCAGCAGTCCCCGGACTAGCGGGAGGGGTGAGCAGTTCTTC. V gene TRBV14 combines with J gene TRBJ2-1; 15 nucleotides match TRBD2. V shed 6 bases, J shed 9 bases, and the junction held 6 bases outside the gene matches. Germline CDR1 SGHDN, CDR2 FVKESK. This CDR3 spans 15 amino acids.

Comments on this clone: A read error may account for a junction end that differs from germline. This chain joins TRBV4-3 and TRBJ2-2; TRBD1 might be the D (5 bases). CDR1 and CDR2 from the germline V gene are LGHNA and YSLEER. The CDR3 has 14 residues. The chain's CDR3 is CASTQRRGSGELFF. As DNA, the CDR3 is TGCGCCAGCACCCAACGAAGGGGTAGCGGGGAGCTGTTTTTT.

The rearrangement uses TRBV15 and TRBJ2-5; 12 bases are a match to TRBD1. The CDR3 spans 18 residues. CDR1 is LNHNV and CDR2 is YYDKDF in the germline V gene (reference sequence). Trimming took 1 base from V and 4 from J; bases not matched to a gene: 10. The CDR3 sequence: CATSRVHLRDRGRETQYF. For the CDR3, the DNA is TGTGCCACCAGCAGAGTTCACCTCCGGGACAGGGGGCGAGAGACCCAGTACTTC.

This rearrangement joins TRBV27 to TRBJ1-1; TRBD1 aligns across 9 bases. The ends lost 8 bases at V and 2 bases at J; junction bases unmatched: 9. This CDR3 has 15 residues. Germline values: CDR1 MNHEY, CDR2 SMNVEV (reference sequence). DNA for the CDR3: TGTGCCAGCTCTCCCCGGGACAGGGTCAACACTGAAGCTTTCTTT. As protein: CASSPRDRVNTEAFF.

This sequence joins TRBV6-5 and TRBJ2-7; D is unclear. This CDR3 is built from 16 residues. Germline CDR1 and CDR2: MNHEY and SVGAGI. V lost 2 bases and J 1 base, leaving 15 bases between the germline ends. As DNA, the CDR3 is TGTGCCAGCAGTTACGGCCCTGGTTCACCTTCCTACGAGCAGTACTTC. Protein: CASSYGPGSPSYEQYF.

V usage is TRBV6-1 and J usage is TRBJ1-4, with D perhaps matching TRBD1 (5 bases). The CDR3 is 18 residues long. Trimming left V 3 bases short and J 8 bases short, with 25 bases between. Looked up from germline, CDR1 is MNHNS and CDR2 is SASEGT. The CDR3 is CASSDRGGYRTGDEKLFF. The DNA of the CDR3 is TGTGCCAGCAGTGATCGGGGAGGGTATAGGACGGGGGACGAAAAACTGTTTTTT.

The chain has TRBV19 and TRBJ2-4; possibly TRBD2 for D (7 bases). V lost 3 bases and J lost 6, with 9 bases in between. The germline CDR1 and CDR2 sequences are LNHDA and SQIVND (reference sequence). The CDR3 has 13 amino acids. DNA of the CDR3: TGTGCCAGTAGTATGGGAGGGGGAAACATTCAGTACTTC. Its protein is CASSMGGGNIQYF. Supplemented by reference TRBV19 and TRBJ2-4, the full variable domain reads DGGITQSPKYLFRKEGQNVTLSCEQNLNHDAMYWYRQDPGQGLRLIYYSQIVNDFQKGDIAEGYSVSREKKESFPLTVTSAQKNPTAFYLCASSMGGGNIQYFGAGTRLSVL.

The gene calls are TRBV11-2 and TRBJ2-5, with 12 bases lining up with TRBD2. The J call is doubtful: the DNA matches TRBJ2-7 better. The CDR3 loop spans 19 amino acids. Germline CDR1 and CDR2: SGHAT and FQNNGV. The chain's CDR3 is CASSLGVSGLAGRSYEQYF. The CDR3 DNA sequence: TGTGCCAGCAGCTTAGGGGTTTCGGGACTAGCGGGTAGATCCTACGAGCAGTACTTC.

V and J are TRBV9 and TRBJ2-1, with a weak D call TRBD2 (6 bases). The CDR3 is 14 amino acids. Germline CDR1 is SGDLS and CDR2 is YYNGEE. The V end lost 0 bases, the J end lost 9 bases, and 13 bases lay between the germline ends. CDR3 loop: CASSVAGLAIEQFF. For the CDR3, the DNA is TGTGCCAGCAGCGTAGCGGGACTCGCCATTGAGCAGTTCTTC.

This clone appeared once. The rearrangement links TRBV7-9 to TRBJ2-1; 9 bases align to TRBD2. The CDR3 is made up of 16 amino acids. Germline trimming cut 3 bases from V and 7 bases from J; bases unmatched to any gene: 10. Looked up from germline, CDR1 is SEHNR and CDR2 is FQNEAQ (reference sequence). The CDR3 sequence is CASSFTRGGRGNEQFF. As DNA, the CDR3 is TGTGCCAGCAGCTTCACCCGGGGCGGGAGGGGGAATGAGCAGTTCTTC.

The CDR3 nucleotides are TGTGCCAGCAGGAATAGCGGGAGGCCGAGCTCCTACAATGAGCAGTTCTTC. Its protein is CASRNSGRPSSYNEQFF. The gene calls are TRBV28 and TRBJ2-1; 10 positions agree with TRBD2. The V segment lost 6 bases and the J segment 0 bases; nucleotides outside the gene matches: 8. This CDR3 is 17 amino acids long. Germline CDR1 and CDR2: MDHEN and SYDVKM.

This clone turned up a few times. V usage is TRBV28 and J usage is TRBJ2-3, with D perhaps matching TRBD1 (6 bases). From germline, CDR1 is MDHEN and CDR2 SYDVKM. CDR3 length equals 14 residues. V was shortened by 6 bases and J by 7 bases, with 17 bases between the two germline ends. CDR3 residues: CASRSKNRANTQYF. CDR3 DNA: TGTGCCAGCAGATCGAAGAACAGGGCGAATACGCAGTATTTT.

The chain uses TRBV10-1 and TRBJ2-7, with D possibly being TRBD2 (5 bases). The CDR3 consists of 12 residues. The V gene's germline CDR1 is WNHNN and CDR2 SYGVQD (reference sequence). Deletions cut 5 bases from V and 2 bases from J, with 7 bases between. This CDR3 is CASSSGTYEQYF. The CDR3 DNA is TGCGCCAGCAGTTCGGGAACCTACGAGCAGTACTTC.

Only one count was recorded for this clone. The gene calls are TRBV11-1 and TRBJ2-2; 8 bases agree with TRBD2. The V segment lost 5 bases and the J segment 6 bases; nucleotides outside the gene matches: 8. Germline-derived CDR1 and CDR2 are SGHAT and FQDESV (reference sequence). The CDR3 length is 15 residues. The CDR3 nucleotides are TGTGCCAGCAGCGAAGGGCGGGGGGCATCCGGGGAGCTGTTTTTT. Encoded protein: CASSEGRGASGELFF.

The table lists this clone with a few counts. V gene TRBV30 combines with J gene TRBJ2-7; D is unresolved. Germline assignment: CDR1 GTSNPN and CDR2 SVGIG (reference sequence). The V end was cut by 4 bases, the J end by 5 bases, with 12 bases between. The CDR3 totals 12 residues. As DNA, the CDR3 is TGTGCCTGGACGCTGGGTGGGCACGAGCAGTACTTC. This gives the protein CAWTLGGHEQYF.

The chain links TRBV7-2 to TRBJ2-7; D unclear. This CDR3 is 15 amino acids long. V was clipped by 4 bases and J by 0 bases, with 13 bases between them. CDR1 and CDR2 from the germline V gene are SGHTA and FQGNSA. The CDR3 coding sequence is TGTGCCAGCAGCTCCCCCAGCGTTTGCTCCTACGAGCAGTACTTC. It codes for CASSSPSVCSYEQYF. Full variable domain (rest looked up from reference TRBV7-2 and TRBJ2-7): GAGVSQSPSNKVTEKGKDVELRCDPISGHTALYWYRQSLGQGLEFLIYFQGNSAPDKSGLPSDRFSAERTGGSVSTLTIQRTQQEDSAVYLCASSSPSVCSYEQYFGPGTRLTVT.

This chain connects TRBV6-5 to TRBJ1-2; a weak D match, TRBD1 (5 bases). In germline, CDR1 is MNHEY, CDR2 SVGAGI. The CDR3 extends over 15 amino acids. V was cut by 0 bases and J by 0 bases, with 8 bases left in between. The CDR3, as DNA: TGTGCCAGCAGTTACTCGGGGCCTCCTAACTATGGCTACACCTTC. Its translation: CASSYSGPPNYGYTF.

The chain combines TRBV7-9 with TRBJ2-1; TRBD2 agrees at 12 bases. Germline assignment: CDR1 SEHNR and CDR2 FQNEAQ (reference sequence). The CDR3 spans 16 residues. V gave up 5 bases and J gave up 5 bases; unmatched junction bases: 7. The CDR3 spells CASSGWTSGTHNEQFF. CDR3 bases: TGTGCCAGCAGCGGATGGACTAGCGGGACCCACAATGAGCAGTTCTTC. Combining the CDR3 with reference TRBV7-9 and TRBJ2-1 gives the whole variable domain DTGVSQNPRHKITKRGQNVTFRCDPISEHNRLYWYRQTLGQGPEFLTYFQNEAQLEKSRLLSDRFSAERPKGSFSTLEIQRTEQGDSAMYLCASSGWTSGTHNEQFFGPGTRLTVL.